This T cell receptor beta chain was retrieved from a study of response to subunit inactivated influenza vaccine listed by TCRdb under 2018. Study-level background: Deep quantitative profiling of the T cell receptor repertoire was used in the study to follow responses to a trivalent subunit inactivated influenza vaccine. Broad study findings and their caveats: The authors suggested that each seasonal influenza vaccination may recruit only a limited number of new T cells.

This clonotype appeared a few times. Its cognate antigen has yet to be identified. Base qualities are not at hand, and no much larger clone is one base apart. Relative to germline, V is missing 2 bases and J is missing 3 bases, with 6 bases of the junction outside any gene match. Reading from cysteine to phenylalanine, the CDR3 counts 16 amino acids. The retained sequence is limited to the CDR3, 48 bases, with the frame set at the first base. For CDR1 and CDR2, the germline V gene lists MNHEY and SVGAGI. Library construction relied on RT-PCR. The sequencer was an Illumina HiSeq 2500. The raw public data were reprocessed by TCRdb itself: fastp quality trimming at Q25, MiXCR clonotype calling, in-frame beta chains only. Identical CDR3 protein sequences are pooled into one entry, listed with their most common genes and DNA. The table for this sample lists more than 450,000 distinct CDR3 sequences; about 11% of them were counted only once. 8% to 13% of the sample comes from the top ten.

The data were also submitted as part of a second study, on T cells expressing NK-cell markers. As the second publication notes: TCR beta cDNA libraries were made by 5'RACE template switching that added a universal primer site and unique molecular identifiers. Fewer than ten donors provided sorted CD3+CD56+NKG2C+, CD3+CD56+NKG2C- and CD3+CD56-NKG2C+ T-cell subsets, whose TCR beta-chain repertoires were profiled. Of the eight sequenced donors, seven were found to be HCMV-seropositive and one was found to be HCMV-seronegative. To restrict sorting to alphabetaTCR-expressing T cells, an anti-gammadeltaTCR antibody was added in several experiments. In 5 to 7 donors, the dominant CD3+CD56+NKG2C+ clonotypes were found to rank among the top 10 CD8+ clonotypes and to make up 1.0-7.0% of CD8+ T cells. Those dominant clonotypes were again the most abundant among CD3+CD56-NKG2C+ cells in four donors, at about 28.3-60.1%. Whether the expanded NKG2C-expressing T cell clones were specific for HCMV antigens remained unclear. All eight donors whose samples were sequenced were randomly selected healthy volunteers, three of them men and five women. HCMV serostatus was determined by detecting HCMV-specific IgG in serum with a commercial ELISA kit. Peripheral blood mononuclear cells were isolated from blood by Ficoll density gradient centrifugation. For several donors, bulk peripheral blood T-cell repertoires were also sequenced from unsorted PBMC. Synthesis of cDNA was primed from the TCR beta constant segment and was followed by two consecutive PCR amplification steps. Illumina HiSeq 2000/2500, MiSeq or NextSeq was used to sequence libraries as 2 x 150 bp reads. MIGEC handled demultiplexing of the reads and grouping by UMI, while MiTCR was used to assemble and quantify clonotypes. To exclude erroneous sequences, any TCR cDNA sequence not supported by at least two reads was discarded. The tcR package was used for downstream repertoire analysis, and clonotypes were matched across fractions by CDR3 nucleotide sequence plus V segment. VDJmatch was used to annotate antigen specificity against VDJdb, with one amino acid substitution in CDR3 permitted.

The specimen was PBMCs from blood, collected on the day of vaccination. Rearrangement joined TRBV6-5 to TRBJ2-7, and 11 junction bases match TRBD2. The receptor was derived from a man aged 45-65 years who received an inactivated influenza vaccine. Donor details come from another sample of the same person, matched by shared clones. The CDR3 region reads CASSYNTGTSGYEQYF. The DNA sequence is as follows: TGTGCCAGCAGTTACAACACCGGGACTAGCGGCTACGAGCAGTACTTC.